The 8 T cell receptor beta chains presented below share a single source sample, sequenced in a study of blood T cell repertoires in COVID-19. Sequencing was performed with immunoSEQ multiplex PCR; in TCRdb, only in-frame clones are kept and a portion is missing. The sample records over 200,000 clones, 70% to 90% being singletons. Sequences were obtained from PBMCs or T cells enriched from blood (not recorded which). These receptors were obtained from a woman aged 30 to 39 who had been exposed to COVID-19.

As DNA, the CDR3 is TGTGCCTGGAGCGCGAACCGTGAAAAACTGTTTTTT. Residues: CAWSANREKLFF. The J gene is TRBJ1-4, the V gene TRBV30; D gene uncertain. Germline V gene data show CDR1 as GTSNPN and CDR2 as SVGIG (reference sequence). CDR3 length: 12 residues. With 3 bases removed from V and 7 bases from J, the gap between germline ends came to 9 bases.

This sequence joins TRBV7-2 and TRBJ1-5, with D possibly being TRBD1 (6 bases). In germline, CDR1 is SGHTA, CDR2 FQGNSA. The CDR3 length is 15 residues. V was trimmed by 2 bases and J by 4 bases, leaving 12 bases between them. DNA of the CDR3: TGTGCCAGCAGCTTATTTGGGCAGGGGAATCAGCCCCAGCATTTT. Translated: CASSLFGQGNQPQHF.

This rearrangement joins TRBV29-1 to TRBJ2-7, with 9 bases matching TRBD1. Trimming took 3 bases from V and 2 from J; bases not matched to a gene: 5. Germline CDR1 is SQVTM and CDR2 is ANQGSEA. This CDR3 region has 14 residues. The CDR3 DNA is TGCAGCGTTGACCTACAGGGGGCAACCTACGAGCAGTACTTC. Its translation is CSVDLQGATYEQYF.

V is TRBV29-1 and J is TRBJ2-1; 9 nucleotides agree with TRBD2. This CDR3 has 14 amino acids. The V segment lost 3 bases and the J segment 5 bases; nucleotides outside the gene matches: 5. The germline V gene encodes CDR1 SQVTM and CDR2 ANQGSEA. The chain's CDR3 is CSVERGRGNNEQFF. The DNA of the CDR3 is TGCAGCGTTGAGCGCGGGAGGGGGAACAATGAGCAGTTCTTC.

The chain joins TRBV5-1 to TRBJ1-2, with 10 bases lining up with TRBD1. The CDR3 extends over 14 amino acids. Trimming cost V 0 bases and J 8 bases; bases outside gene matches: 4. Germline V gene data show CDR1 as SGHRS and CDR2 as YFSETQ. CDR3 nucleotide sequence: TGCGCCAGCAGCTTGGGACAGGGGGCTGGAGGCTACACCTTC. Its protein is CASSLGQGAGGYTF. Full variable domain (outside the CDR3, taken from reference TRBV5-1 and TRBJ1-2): KAGVTQTPRYLIKTRGQQVTLSCSPISGHRSVSWYQQTPGQGLQFLFEYFSETQRNKGNFPGRFSGRQFSNSRSEMNVSTLELGDSALYLCASSLGQGAGGYTFGSGTRLTVV.

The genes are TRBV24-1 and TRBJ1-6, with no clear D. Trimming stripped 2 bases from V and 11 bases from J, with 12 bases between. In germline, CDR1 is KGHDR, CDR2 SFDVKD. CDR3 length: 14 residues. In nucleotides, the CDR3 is TGTGCCACCAGTGATTCTATCTCATCGGCACCCCTCCACTTT. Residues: CATSDSISSAPLHF.

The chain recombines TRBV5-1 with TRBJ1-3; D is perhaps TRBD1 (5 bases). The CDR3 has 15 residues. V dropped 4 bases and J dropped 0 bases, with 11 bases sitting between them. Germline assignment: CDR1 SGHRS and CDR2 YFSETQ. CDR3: CASSEDSHSGNTIYF. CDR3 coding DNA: TGCGCCAGCAGCGAAGACAGCCACTCTGGAAACACCATATATTTT.

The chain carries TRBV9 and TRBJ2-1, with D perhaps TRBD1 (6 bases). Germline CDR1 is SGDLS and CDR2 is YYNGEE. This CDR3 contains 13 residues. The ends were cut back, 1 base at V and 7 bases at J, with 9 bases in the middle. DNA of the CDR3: TGTGCCAGCAGCGTAAACAGGGAGAATGAGCAGTTCTTC. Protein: CASSVNRENEQFF.